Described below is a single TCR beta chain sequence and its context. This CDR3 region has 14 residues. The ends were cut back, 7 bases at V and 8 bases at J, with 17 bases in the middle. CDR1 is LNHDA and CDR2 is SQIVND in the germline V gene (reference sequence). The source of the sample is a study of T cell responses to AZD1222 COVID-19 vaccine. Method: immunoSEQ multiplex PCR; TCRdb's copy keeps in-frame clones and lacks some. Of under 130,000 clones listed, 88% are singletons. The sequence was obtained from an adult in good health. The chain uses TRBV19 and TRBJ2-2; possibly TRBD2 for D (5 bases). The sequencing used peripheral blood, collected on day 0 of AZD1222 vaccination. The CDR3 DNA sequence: TGTGCCAGTACCCGGGAAGCCCGAGGGGGGGAGCTGTTTTTT. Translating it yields CASTREARGGELFF. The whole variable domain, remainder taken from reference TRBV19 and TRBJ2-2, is DGGITQSPKYLFRKEGQNVTLSCEQNLNHDAMYWYRQDPGQGLRLIYYSQIVNDFQKGDIAEGYSVSREKKESFPLTVTSAQKNPTAFYLCASTREARGGELFFGEGSRLTVL.